This T cell receptor (beta chain) appears in the sequencing data of a study of cytomegalovirus exposure and HLA in healthy donors. Looking at the study overall: A prior analysis found more than 90 million unique TCR beta sequences from some 200 million T cells.

Points on this clone: Its target is unknown.

V was clipped by 4 bases and J by 1 base; unmatched bases: 8. The CDR3 is 15 residues long. CDR1 and CDR2 (germline): SGHKS, YYEKEE (reference sequence). The study's findings and limits: A later analysis showed TCR association rates differing by HLA locus, peaking at DRB1 and lowest at HLA-C. Associated with cytomegalovirus, according to the listing, were 150 to 200 TCR beta chains.

The PCR made use of 60 Vbeta and 13 Jbeta primers. Per the original data handling: About 83 million unique TCR beta chains, roughly 11 million shared, were counted in a later analysis. TCRdb's copy holds only in-frame clones and misses some; the assay was immunoSEQ multiplex PCR. D and trimming come from the DNA, and the V and J calls and clone size come from that table. Of some 140,000 clones in the sample, over 50% were seen once. Sequenced sample: PBMCs. The receptor was derived from a human donor in good health. The genes are TRBV5-5 and TRBJ2-7; TRBD1 matches 7 bases. The DNA of the CDR3 is TGTGCCAGCAGCATAACCGTGGGACAGTCCTACGAGCAGTACTTC. Residues: CASSITVGQSYEQYF.